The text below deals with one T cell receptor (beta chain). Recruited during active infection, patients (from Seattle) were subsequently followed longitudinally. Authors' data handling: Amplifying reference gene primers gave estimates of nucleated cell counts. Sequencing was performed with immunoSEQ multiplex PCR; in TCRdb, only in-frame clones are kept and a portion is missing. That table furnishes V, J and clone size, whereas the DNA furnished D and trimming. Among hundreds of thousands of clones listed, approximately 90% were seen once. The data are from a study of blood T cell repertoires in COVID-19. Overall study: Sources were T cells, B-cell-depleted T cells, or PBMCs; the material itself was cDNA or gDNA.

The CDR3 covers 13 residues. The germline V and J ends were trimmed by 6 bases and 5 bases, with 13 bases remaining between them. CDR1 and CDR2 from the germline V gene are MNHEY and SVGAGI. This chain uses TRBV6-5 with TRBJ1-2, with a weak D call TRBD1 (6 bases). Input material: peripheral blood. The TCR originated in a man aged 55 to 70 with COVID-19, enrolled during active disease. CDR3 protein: CASREDSLYGYTF. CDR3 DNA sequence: TGTGCCAGCAGAGAGGACAGCTTATATGGCTACACCTTC.